A single T cell receptor beta chain is shown here with its context. Its antigen is not identified. This sample is part of a study of T cell responses to AZD1222 COVID-19 vaccine. Across the study: Second doses at about 4 or about 12 weeks were pooled.

Findings and caveats of the study: The donor cohort was predominantly white British with a female majority, and clonal diversity may have been underestimated. Among AZD1222 vaccinees, only six or seven were seropositive at baseline. Unmutated regions of variants are reportedly targeted by nearly half of spike-specific TCRs.

Sequencing was performed with immunoSEQ multiplex PCR; in TCRdb, only in-frame clones are kept and a portion is missing. The data hold approximately 110,000 clones, with about nine tenths observed a single time. Per germline, CDR1 SGDLS and CDR2 YYNGEE. J lost 7 bases, V lost 2 bases, and 12 bases had no gene match. CDR3 length equals 17 residues. Material: peripheral blood, obtained on day 0 of AZD1222 vaccination. The chain combines TRBV9 with TRBJ1-4; the match to TRBD1 covers 9 bases. The clonotype originates from an adult in good health. The CDR3 is CASSVGTGFTVGEKLFF. The CDR3 DNA sequence: TGTGCCAGCAGCGTCGGGACAGGGTTCACCGTCGGTGAAAAACTGTTTTTT. The whole variable domain, remainder taken from reference TRBV9 and TRBJ1-4, is DSGVTQTPKHLITATGQRVTLRCSPRSGDLSVYWYQQSLDQGLQFLIQYYNGEERAKGNILERFSAQQFPDLHSELNLSSLELGDSALYFCASSVGTGFTVGEKLFFGSGTQLSVL.